This T cell receptor (beta chain) was obtained from a study of T cell repertoires in cytomegalovirus infection. Study-wide background: Indicated by public TCR beta signatures were CMV infection and matching HLA type.

MiXCR, run by TCRdb on the reads, gives a single entry per CDR3 protein. The data hold roughly 860,000 distinct CDR3 sequences, with 30% to 35% observed a single time. Whole-study findings and limits: Carriage of CMV together with the relevant HLA was identifiable through cumulative public TCR beta family frequency.

Note on this clonotype: What it binds is unknown.

This specimen was cultured CD8+ T cells from PBMCs, taken from culture after CMV antigen stimulation. This TCR was recovered from a human donor in good health (CMV status not recorded). Some clones in this sample may be carry-over from other donors' samples.

CDR3: CASSQVAGISSTDTQYF. Written as DNA, the CDR3 is TGTGCCAGCAGCCAAGTAGCGGGGATTTCCAGCACAGATACGCAGTATTTT. The chain links TRBV3-1 to TRBJ2-3; 8 nucleotides match TRBD2. V lost 1 base, J lost 0 bases, and 6 bases stayed unmatched. The CDR3 extends over 17 amino acids. The germline V gene encodes CDR1 LGHDT and CDR2 YNNKEL (reference sequence).